The clone carrying this TCR beta chain was observed a handful of times. Its antigen is as yet unknown. This entry comes from a study of T-cell memory formation after mild COVID-19. Whole-study findings and limits: Researchers report contracting CD4+ clones mostly in CM and EM, with CD8+ clones in EMRA.

Trimming took off 0 bases at V and 0 bases at J, with 14 bases between the two ends. CDR1 is SGHRS, CDR2 YFSETQ, per germline. This CDR3 comprises 17 residues. TCRdb redid the calling of the 5' RACE reads with MiXCR, one entry per CDR3 protein. Here the sample spans 250,000 to 400,000 distinct CDR3 sequences, roughly an eighth being singletons. Specimen: PBMCs or a T cell subset sorted from them (not recorded which). This receptor was taken from a man aged 18 to 29 who had mild COVID-19 (a few samples of this study predate the infection). Cell type and time point are not known. The chain combines TRBV5-1 with TRBJ2-3, with no clear D. The CDR3 protein is CASSLESPRRSTDTQYF. The DNA of the CDR3 is TGCGCCAGCAGCTTGGAGTCACCCAGGCGTAGCACAGATACGCAGTATTTT.